Listed below are T cell receptor beta chains from one sample, sequenced in a study of shared clonotypes between healthy human individuals. Clones were sequenced by immunoSEQ multiplex PCR, and TCRdb holds only the in-frame ones, with some missing. Here the sample spans about 1 million clones, about 77% being singletons. Sample: memory CD4+ T cells sorted from blood. The receptors derive from a man aged 18 to 29 in good health. The CDR3 runs from the conserved cysteine through the conserved F or W. Each record gives: clone size, D gene, J gene, CDR3 length, V gene, CDR3 protein, CDR3 DNA. D genes are given only for firm matches. The listing skips clone size in some rows; elsewhere it reads once, few, many or a size class.

size: few
D: TRBD1
J: TRBJ2-7
length: 14
V: TRBV10-3
CDR3: CAISPRDRGDEQYF
DNA: TGTGCCATCAGTCCCCGGGACAGGGGGGATGAGCAGTACTTC

size: -
D: -
J: TRBJ2-1
length: 14
V: TRBV11-1
CDR3: CASSFRHGVNEQFF
DNA: TGTGCCAGCAGCTTTCGGCACGGTGTCAATGAGCAGTTCTTC

size: -
D: TRBD2
J: TRBJ2-3
length: 16
V: TRBV5-1
CDR3: CASSSVAGASTDTQYF
DNA: TGCGCCAGCAGCTCGGTAGCGGGGGCCAGCACAGATACGCAGTATTTT

size: -
D: TRBD1
J: TRBJ2-5
length: 15
V: TRBV11-3
CDR3: CASSSGTGVQETQYF
DNA: TGTGCCAGCAGCTCCGGGACAGGAGTCCAAGAGACCCAGTACTTC

size: -
D: TRBD2
J: TRBJ2-1
length: 14
V: TRBV5-1
CDR3: CASLAGGPSNEQFF
DNA: TGCGCCAGCCTAGCGGGAGGGCCCTCGAATGAGCAGTTCTTC

size: -
D: -
J: TRBJ2-2
length: 14
V: TRBV5-5
CDR3: CASSLVGGVRELFF
DNA: TGTGCCAGCAGCTTGGTGGGAGGAGTCAGGGAGCTGTTTTTT

size: once
D: -
J: TRBJ1-1
length: 14
V: TRBV7-2
CDR3: CASSPFGAYAEAFF
DNA: TGTGCCAGCAGCCCGTTCGGGGCCTACGCTGAAGCTTTCTTT

size: -
D: TRBD1
J: TRBJ2-3
length: 16
V: TRBV5-4
CDR3: CASSPGQGVSTDTQYF
DNA: TGTGCCAGCAGCCCGGGACAGGGAGTTAGCACAGATACGCAGTATTTT

size: -
D: TRBD1
J: TRBJ2-7
length: 15
V: TRBV18
CDR3: CASSLSLTGVYEQYF
DNA: TGTGCCAGCTCACTGAGTTTGACAGGGGTCTACGAGCAGTACTTC

size: -
D: -
J: TRBJ2-5
length: 16
V: TRBV7-9
CDR3: CASSRGAARGQETQYF
DNA: TGTGCCAGCAGCCGTGGGGCAGCTAGGGGGCAAGAGACCCAGTACTTC

size: few
D: -
J: TRBJ1-6
length: 15
V: TRBV19
CDR3: CASRISGEWNSPLHF
DNA: TGTGCCAGTAGGATTTCTGGGGAATGGAATTCACCCCTCCACTTT

size: -
D: -
J: TRBJ2-2
length: 16
V: TRBV18
CDR3: CASSPARILNTGELFF
DNA: TGTGCCAGCTCACCCGCCAGGATACTTAACACCGGGGAGCTGTTTTTT

size: -
D: TRBD2
J: TRBJ2-3
length: 14
V: TRBV6-6
CDR3: CASVAGGGTDTQYF
DNA: TGTGCCAGCGTTGCGGGGGGGGGCACAGATACGCAGTATTTT

size: -
D: -
J: TRBJ1-2
length: 13
V: TRBV18
CDR3: CASSPGLDYGYTF
DNA: TGTGCCAGCTCACCAGGGCTGGACTATGGCTACACCTTC

size: -
D: -
J: TRBJ1-5
length: 15
V: TRBV4-1
CDR3: CASSQDLRDNQPQHF
DNA: TGCGCCAGCAGCCAAGATCTGAGGGATAATCAGCCCCAGCATTTT

size: few
D: -
J: TRBJ2-7
length: 13
V: TRBV6-6
CDR3: CASSSIPSYEQYF
DNA: TGTGCCAGCAGCTCCATTCCCTCCTACGAGCAGTACTTC

size: -
D: TRBD2
J: TRBJ2-1
length: 19
V: TRBV11-2
CDR3: CASSFPGTSGNKWVNEQFF
DNA: TGTGCCAGCAGCTTTCCCGGGACTAGCGGGAACAAGTGGGTGAATGAGCAGTTCTTC

size: -
D: TRBD1
J: TRBJ2-4
length: 13
V: TRBV28
CDR3: CASSSGQANIQYF
DNA: TGTGCCAGCAGCTCCGGACAGGCAAACATTCAGTACTTC

size: few
D: TRBD1
J: TRBJ1-1
length: 17
V: TRBV15
CDR3: CATSREGTGGRRTEAFF
DNA: TGTGCCACCAGCAGAGAAGGGACAGGGGGGAGAAGGACTGAAGCTTTCTTT

size: -
D: -
J: TRBJ2-7
length: 14
V: TRBV10-1
CDR3: CASSDTGNSHEQYF
DNA: TGCGCCAGCAGCGATACAGGGAATTCCCACGAGCAGTACTTC

size: -
D: TRBD2
J: TRBJ2-7
length: 15
V: TRBV9
CDR3: CASSPRLAGVSEQYF
DNA: TGTGCCAGCAGCCCTAGACTAGCGGGAGTCTCCGAGCAGTACTTC

size: few
D: -
J: TRBJ2-5
length: 14
V: TRBV28
CDR3: CASTYGTYQETQYF
DNA: TGTGCCAGCACTTACGGGACGTACCAAGAGACCCAGTACTTC

size: -
D: -
J: TRBJ2-1
length: 11
V: TRBV6-1
CDR3: CASTQGGEQFF
DNA: TGTGCCAGCACCCAGGGAGGTGAGCAGTTCTTC

size: -
D: -
J: TRBJ1-1
length: 14
V: TRBV28
CDR3: CASSPGGLWTEAFF
DNA: TGTGCCAGCAGTCCCGGGGGGCTATGGACTGAAGCTTTCTTT

size: -
D: -
J: TRBJ2-3
length: 16
V: TRBV6-6
CDR3: CASSYLGQLGTHTQYF
DNA: TGTGCCAGCAGTTACTTAGGGCAACTTGGGACTCATACGCAGTATTTT

size: -
D: -
J: TRBJ2-3
length: 15
V: TRBV5-6
CDR3: CASSMDGTSTDTQYF
DNA: TGTGCCAGCAGTATGGACGGTACTAGCACAGATACGCAGTATTTT

size: many
D: TRBD1
J: TRBJ1-5
length: 13
V: TRBV19
CDR3: CASSGQAGQPQHF
DNA: TGTGCCAGTAGTGGACAGGCCGGTCAGCCCCAGCATTTT

size: few
D: -
J: TRBJ1-1
length: 15
V: TRBV19
CDR3: CASRAYGTQNTEAFF
DNA: TGTGCCAGTAGAGCCTACGGGACACAGAACACTGAAGCTTTCTTT